This T cell receptor beta chain was obtained from a study of CD8 T cells in ankylosing spondylitis. Study observations and caveats: It appeared that ankylosing spondylitis blood was characterized by a TCR beta motif of several highly homologous variants. Matched ankylosing spondylitis synovial fluid reportedly showed significant enrichment of disease-linked clones. Some motif variants had been reported before (in reactive arthritis synovial fluid and blood).

V dropped 3 bases and J dropped 2; count of bases not matched to a gene: 3. CDR1 and CDR2 from the germline V gene are MNHEY and SMNVEV (reference sequence). The CDR3 is 14 residues long. TCRdb processed the 5' RACE reads anew with MiXCR; each CDR3 protein has one entry. In the table there are 25,000 to 35,000 distinct CDR3 sequences, 30% of which are singletons. This clonotype was seen more than once but under ten times. The antigen is undetermined. The genes are TRBV27 and TRBJ2-7; 8 bases are shared with TRBD1. The TCR comes from a male donor with ankylosing spondylitis. Sample: synovial fluid, either unsorted or a sorted T cell fraction (not recorded which). Here the CDR3 DNA reads TGTGCCAGCAGTTTTGGGGACAGGACCTACGAGCAGTACTTC. Its translation: CASSFGDRTYEQYF.